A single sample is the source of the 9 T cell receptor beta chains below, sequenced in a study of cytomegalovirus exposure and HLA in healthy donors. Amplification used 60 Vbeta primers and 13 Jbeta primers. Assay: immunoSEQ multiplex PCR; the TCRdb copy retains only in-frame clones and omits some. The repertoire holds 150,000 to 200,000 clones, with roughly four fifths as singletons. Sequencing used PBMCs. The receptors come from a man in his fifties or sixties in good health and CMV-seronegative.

The CDR3 here is CASSATRPRADTQYF. In DNA, the CDR3 is TGTGCCAGCAGCGCGACACGCCCACGCGCAGATACGCAGTATTTT. The chain is built from TRBV11-2 and TRBJ2-3, with D hard to call. V gave up 5 bases and J gave up 4 bases, with 16 bases separating them. CDR1 and CDR2 from the germline V gene are SGHAT and FQNNGV. The CDR3 is 15 amino acids. Complete variable domain (other parts from reference TRBV11-2 and TRBJ2-3): EAGVAQSPRYKIIEKRQSVAFWCNPISGHATLYWYQQILGQGPKLLIQFQNNGVVDDSQLPKDRFSAERLKGVDSTLKIQPAKLEDSAVYLCASSATRPRADTQYFGPGTRLTVL.

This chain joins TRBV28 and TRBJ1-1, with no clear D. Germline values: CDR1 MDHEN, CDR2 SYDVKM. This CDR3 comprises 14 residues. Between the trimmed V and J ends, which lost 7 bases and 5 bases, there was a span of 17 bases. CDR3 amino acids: CASIRGGWLTEAFF. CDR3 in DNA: TGTGCCAGCATAAGAGGCGGTTGGTTAACTGAAGCTTTCTTT.

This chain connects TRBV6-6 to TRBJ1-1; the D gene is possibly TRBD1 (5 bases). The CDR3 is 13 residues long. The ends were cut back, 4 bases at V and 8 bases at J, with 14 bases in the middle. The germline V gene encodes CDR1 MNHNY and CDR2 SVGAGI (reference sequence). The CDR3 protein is CASSSPADKEAFF. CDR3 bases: TGTGCCAGCAGTTCTCCGGCGGACAAGGAAGCTTTCTTT.

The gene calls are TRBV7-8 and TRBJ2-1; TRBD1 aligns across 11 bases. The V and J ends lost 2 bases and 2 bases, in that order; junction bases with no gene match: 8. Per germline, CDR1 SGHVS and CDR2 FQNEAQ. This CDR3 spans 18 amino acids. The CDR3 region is CASSLRGAGQGAYNEQFF. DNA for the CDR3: TGTGCCAGCAGCTTAAGAGGGGCGGGACAGGGGGCCTACAATGAGCAGTTCTTC.

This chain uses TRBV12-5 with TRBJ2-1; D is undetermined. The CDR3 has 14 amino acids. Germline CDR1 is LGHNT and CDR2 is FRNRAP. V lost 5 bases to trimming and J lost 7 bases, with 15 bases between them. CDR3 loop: CASGLRGPGNEQFF. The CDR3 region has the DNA TGTGCTAGTGGTCTCAGAGGCCCCGGGAATGAGCAGTTCTTC.

The CDR3 is CASSLDRGPEKLFF. The CDR3 nucleotides are TGTGCCAGTAGTTTGGACAGGGGCCCTGAAAAACTGTTTTTT. The chain joins TRBV19 to TRBJ1-4; TRBD1 aligns across 9 bases. This CDR3 has 14 amino acids. CDR1 is LNHDA, CDR2 SQIVND, per germline (reference sequence). The V segment lost 5 bases and the J segment 7 bases; nucleotides outside the gene matches: 5.

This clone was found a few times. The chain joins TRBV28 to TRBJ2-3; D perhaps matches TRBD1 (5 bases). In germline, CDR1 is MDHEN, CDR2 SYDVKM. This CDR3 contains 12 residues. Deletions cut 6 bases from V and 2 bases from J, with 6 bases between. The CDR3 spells CASRDNTDTQYF. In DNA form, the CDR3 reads TGTGCCAGCAGGGACAACACAGATACGCAGTATTTT.

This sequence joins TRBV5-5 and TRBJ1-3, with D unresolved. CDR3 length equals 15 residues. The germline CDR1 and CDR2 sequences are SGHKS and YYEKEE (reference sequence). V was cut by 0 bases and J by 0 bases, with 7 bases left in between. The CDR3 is CASSLGAYSGNTIYF. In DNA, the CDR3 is TGTGCCAGCAGCTTGGGAGCTTACTCTGGAAACACCATATATTTT.

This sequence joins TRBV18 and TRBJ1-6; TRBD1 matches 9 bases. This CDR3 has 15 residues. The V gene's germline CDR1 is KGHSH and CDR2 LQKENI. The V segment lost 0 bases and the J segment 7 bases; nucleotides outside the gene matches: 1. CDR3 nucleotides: TGTGCCAGCTCACCACCGGGACAGGGAAATTCACCCCTCCACTTT. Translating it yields CASSPPGQGNSPLHF.